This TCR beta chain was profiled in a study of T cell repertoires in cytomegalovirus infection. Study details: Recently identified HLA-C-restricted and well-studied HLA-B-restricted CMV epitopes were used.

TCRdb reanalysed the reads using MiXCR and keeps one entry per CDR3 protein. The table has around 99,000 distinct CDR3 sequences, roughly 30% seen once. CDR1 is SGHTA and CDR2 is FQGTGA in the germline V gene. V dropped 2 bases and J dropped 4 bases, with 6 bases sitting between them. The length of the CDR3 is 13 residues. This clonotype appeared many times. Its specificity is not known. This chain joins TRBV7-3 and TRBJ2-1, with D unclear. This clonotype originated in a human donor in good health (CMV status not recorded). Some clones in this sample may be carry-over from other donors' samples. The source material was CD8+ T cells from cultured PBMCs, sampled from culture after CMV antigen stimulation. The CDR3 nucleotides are TGTGCCAGCAGCTTAGGGCAGTACAATGAGCAGTTCTTC. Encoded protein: CASSLGQYNEQFF.